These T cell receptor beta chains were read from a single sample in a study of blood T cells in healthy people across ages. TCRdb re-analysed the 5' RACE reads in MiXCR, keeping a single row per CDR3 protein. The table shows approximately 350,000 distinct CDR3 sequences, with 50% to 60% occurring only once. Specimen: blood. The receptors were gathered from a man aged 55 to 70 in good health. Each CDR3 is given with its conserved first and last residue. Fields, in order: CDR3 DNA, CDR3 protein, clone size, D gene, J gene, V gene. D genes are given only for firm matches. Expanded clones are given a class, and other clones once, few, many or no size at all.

CDR3 DNA: TGTGCCATCAGTGAGCCCTCGGACAGGGGCCACGAGCAGTACTTC; CDR3 protein: CAISEPSDRGHEQYF; clone size: few; D gene: TRBD1; J gene: TRBJ2-7; V gene: TRBV10-3
CDR3 DNA: TGTGCCAGCAGTCCAGGGGACGAAGGAACGCAGTATTTT; CDR3 protein: CASSPGDEGTQYF; clone size: NA; D gene: NA; J gene: TRBJ2-3; V gene: TRBV12-3/TRBV12-4
CDR3 DNA: TGTGCCAGCTCCCGAAGGGGCATTGGCTATGGCTACACCTTC; CDR3 protein: CASSRRGIGYGYTF; clone size: NA; D gene: NA; J gene: TRBJ1-2; V gene: TRBV25-1
CDR3 DNA: TGTGCCAGCAGTTACTCGATTAGCACTGAAGCTTTCTTT; CDR3 protein: CASSYSISTEAFF; clone size: NA; D gene: NA; J gene: TRBJ1-1; V gene: TRBV6-5
CDR3 DNA: TGTGCCAGCAGCCACTCTCGGGGCGAGCAGTACTTC; CDR3 protein: CASSHSRGEQYF; clone size: NA; D gene: NA; J gene: TRBJ2-7; V gene: TRBV7-3
CDR3 DNA: TGTGCCAGCAGCTTAGGACTAGTCAGCTCCTACAATGAGCAGTTCTTC; CDR3 protein: CASSLGLVSSYNEQFF; clone size: NA; D gene: TRBD2; J gene: TRBJ2-1; V gene: TRBV5-5
CDR3 DNA: TGTGCCAGCGGGGGACTCAGAAGGAATGAGCAGTTCTTC; CDR3 protein: CASGGLRRNEQFF; clone size: many; D gene: NA; J gene: TRBJ2-1; V gene: TRBV7-2
CDR3 DNA: TGTGCCAGCACTTCATTTCGGCAGGGGGTGAACACTGAAGCTTTCTTT; CDR3 protein: CASTSFRQGVNTEAFF; clone size: NA; D gene: TRBD1; J gene: TRBJ1-1; V gene: TRBV5-6
CDR3 DNA: TGTGCCATCAGTGATGGGGTTGCGGGAGCAGGCAATGAGCAGTTCTTC; CDR3 protein: CAISDGVAGAGNEQFF; clone size: NA; D gene: TRBD2; J gene: TRBJ2-1; V gene: TRBV10-3
CDR3 DNA: TGTGCCAGCAGTTTCCCCAGAGCGGGAACCTCCTACAATGAGCAGTTCTTC; CDR3 protein: CASSFPRAGTSYNEQFF; clone size: NA; D gene: TRBD2; J gene: TRBJ2-1; V gene: TRBV28
CDR3 DNA: TGTGCCAGTAGTATCGGACTAGTTCCAGAGACCCAGTACTTC; CDR3 protein: CASSIGLVPETQYF; clone size: NA; D gene: TRBD2; J gene: TRBJ2-5; V gene: TRBV19
CDR3 DNA: TGTGCCAGCAGTCCGTCCCCCGGGGGAAGTTCACTTGAGCAGTTCTTC; CDR3 protein: CASSPSPGGSSLEQFF; clone size: NA; D gene: NA; J gene: TRBJ2-1; V gene: TRBV6-5
CDR3 DNA: TGCAGCGTTACGACGGTCGGCACTGAAGCTTTCTTT; CDR3 protein: CSVTTVGTEAFF; clone size: NA; D gene: NA; J gene: TRBJ1-1; V gene: TRBV29-1
CDR3 DNA: TGTGCCATCAGTGATGCCCTGAGCTCCTACGAGCAGTACTTC; CDR3 protein: CAISDALSSYEQYF; clone size: NA; D gene: NA; J gene: TRBJ2-7; V gene: TRBV10-3
CDR3 DNA: TGTGCCAGCAGTAAGACAGGGAGGCCGTACGAGCAGTACTTC; CDR3 protein: CASSKTGRPYEQYF; clone size: NA; D gene: NA; J gene: TRBJ2-7; V gene: TRBV6-2/TRBV6-3
CDR3 DNA: TGTGCCAGCAACAATCCGGGACTAGTCACCGGGGAGCTATTTTTT; CDR3 protein: CASNNPGLVTGELFF; clone size: once; D gene: TRBD2; J gene: TRBJ2-2; V gene: TRBV19
CDR3 DNA: TGCGCCAGCAGCATGGACGCCAGCTCCTACGAGCAGTACTTC; CDR3 protein: CASSMDASSYEQYF; clone size: NA; D gene: NA; J gene: TRBJ2-7; V gene: TRBV5-1
CDR3 DNA: TGCAGTGCTAGAGATTCGAAGGCTAGTGGCCTCGAGCAGTACTTC; CDR3 protein: CSARDSKASGLEQYF; clone size: many; D gene: NA; J gene: TRBJ2-7; V gene: TRBV20-1
CDR3 DNA: TGCAGCGCCGCGGGACAGGGGGCGCGAGCTTTCTTT; CDR3 protein: CSAAGQGARAFF; clone size: NA; D gene: TRBD1; J gene: TRBJ1-1; V gene: TRBV29-1
CDR3 DNA: TGTGCCAGCAGCCAAGTCAAGGAGGGCTACCCCCTCTACGAGCAGTACTTC; CDR3 protein: CASSQVKEGYPLYEQYF; clone size: many; D gene: NA; J gene: TRBJ2-7; V gene: TRBV3-1
CDR3 DNA: TGTGCCAGCAGTGACTCGGAGGAAGATACGCAGTATTTT; CDR3 protein: CASSDSEEDTQYF; clone size: NA; D gene: NA; J gene: TRBJ2-3; V gene: TRBV6-4
CDR3 DNA: TGTGCCAGCAGCTTACAAGCCCCCGCTCAGGGTGAAGCTTTCTTT; CDR3 protein: CASSLQAPAQGEAFF; clone size: once; D gene: NA; J gene: TRBJ1-1; V gene: TRBV7-9
CDR3 DNA: TGTGCCAGCAGTGAATCTTACGGGTACGAGCAGTACTTC; CDR3 protein: CASSESYGYEQYF; clone size: NA; D gene: NA; J gene: TRBJ2-7; V gene: TRBV25-1
CDR3 DNA: TGCAGCGTCCGAAAAAGCGTAGCGGGAGAAGATACGCAGTATTTT; CDR3 protein: CSVRKSVAGEDTQYF; clone size: once; D gene: TRBD2; J gene: TRBJ2-3; V gene: TRBV29-1
CDR3 DNA: TGTGCCAGCAGTGGGGGCCTAGGCAATGAGCAGTTCTTC; CDR3 protein: CASSGGLGNEQFF; clone size: NA; D gene: NA; J gene: TRBJ2-1; V gene: TRBV2
CDR3 DNA: TGCAGTGTCGGGTGGGGGACAGGGTCAAGGAACGCACCCCTCCACTTT; CDR3 protein: CSVGWGTGSRNAPLHF; clone size: NA; D gene: TRBD1; J gene: TRBJ1-6; V gene: TRBV20-1
CDR3 DNA: TGTGCCATCAGAGCAGGGGGATACACTGAAGCTTTCTTT; CDR3 protein: CAIRAGGYTEAFF; clone size: NA; D gene: TRBD1; J gene: TRBJ1-1; V gene: TRBV10-3
CDR3 DNA: TGTGCCAGCAGCAGAGAAGAGACCCAGTACTTC; CDR3 protein: CASSREETQYF; clone size: many; D gene: NA; J gene: TRBJ2-5; V gene: TRBV3-1
CDR3 DNA: TGCAGTGCTAGGATATCACAGGGGTATAATTCACCCCTCCACTTT; CDR3 protein: CSARISQGYNSPLHF; clone size: NA; D gene: TRBD1; J gene: TRBJ1-6; V gene: TRBV20-1
CDR3 DNA: TGTGCCAGCAGCCTAGCAACCAGATCCAATTCACCCCTCCACTTT; CDR3 protein: CASSLATRSNSPLHF; clone size: NA; D gene: NA; J gene: TRBJ1-6; V gene: TRBV7-2
CDR3 DNA: TGTGCCAGCAGCTTACCGGGACAGGGAATCGGGGAGCTGTTTTTT; CDR3 protein: CASSLPGQGIGELFF; clone size: NA; D gene: TRBD1; J gene: TRBJ2-2; V gene: TRBV7-6
CDR3 DNA: TGCAGCGTTGTCGCGGGGGCTTCGGACAATGAGCAGTTCTTC; CDR3 protein: CSVVAGASDNEQFF; clone size: few; D gene: NA; J gene: TRBJ2-1; V gene: TRBV29-1
CDR3 DNA: TGTGCCAGCAGCGTAGTGTCTAGCTCTAGCACAGATACGCAGTATTTT; CDR3 protein: CASSVVSSSSTDTQYF; clone size: NA; D gene: NA; J gene: TRBJ2-3; V gene: TRBV9
CDR3 DNA: TGTGCCAGCAGCAGGACAGGGGGCCCGAATACGCAGTATTTT; CDR3 protein: CASSRTGGPNTQYF; clone size: NA; D gene: TRBD1; J gene: TRBJ2-3; V gene: TRBV7-3
CDR3 DNA: TGTGCCAGCAGGCCTAGGGGGGGAAACATTCAGTACTTC; CDR3 protein: CASRPRGGNIQYF; clone size: many; D gene: NA; J gene: TRBJ2-4; V gene: TRBV28
CDR3 DNA: TGTGCCAGCTCACCATGGACTAGCGTGGAGCAGTTCTTC; CDR3 protein: CASSPWTSVEQFF; clone size: NA; D gene: TRBD2; J gene: TRBJ2-1; V gene: TRBV18
CDR3 DNA: TGTGCCAGCAGTTTACAGGGACATAATTCACCCCTCCACTTT; CDR3 protein: CASSLQGHNSPLHF; clone size: few; D gene: NA; J gene: TRBJ1-6; V gene: TRBV12-3/TRBV12-4
CDR3 DNA: TGTGCCAGCAGCTCTTATGTTATGGAGACCCAGTACTTC; CDR3 protein: CASSSYVMETQYF; clone size: NA; D gene: NA; J gene: TRBJ2-5; V gene: TRBV7-2
CDR3 DNA: TGTGCCAGCAGAAAGGAGGCAAGTGTGGAGACCCAGTACTTC; CDR3 protein: CASRKEASVETQYF; clone size: NA; D gene: NA; J gene: TRBJ2-5; V gene: TRBV6-2/TRBV6-3
CDR3 DNA: TGTGCCAGCAGCTCGGACTTTCTCACAGATACGCAGTATTTT; CDR3 protein: CASSSDFLTDTQYF; clone size: few; D gene: NA; J gene: TRBJ2-3; V gene: TRBV11-2
CDR3 DNA: TGCAGTGCTAGCCCCAGCAGGAATAACTATGGCTACACCTTC; CDR3 protein: CSASPSRNNYGYTF; clone size: NA; D gene: NA; J gene: TRBJ1-2; V gene: TRBV20-1
CDR3 DNA: TGTGCCAGTAACTCGGGAGGATACAATGAGCAGTTCTTC; CDR3 protein: CASNSGGYNEQFF; clone size: few; D gene: TRBD2; J gene: TRBJ2-1; V gene: TRBV12-3/TRBV12-4
CDR3 DNA: TGCAGCGTAGGGACAGGGGGCGCGGGGAACACTGAAGCTTTCTTT; CDR3 protein: CSVGTGGAGNTEAFF; clone size: many; D gene: TRBD1; J gene: TRBJ1-1; V gene: TRBV29-1
CDR3 DNA: TGTGCCAGCAGTCCGGACAGATACTATGGCTACACCTTC; CDR3 protein: CASSPDRYYGYTF; clone size: many; D gene: NA; J gene: TRBJ1-2; V gene: TRBV12-3/TRBV12-4
CDR3 DNA: TGCAGCGTTGTCCCGGGAGGGGATAGCGGGACCCAGTACTTC; CDR3 protein: CSVVPGGDSGTQYF; clone size: NA; D gene: TRBD2; J gene: TRBJ2-5; V gene: TRBV29-1
CDR3 DNA: TGCAGTGCTAGAGATCGGGACAGGGGGTCTGGAAACACCATATATTTT; CDR3 protein: CSARDRDRGSGNTIYF; clone size: NA; D gene: TRBD1; J gene: TRBJ1-3; V gene: TRBV20-1
CDR3 DNA: TGTGCCAGCGCTAAAGACAGGTTCAAGGAGCAGTACTTC; CDR3 protein: CASAKDRFKEQYF; clone size: few; D gene: NA; J gene: TRBJ2-7; V gene: TRBV12-3/TRBV12-4
CDR3 DNA: TGTGCCAGCTCAGACAGGGGGAGCTCCTACAATGAGCAGTTCTTC; CDR3 protein: CASSDRGSSYNEQFF; clone size: many; D gene: TRBD1; J gene: TRBJ2-1; V gene: TRBV18
CDR3 DNA: TGTGCCAGCAGCCGACCAAATGAAAAACTGTTTTTT; CDR3 protein: CASSRPNEKLFF; clone size: NA; D gene: NA; J gene: TRBJ1-4; V gene: TRBV12-3/TRBV12-4
CDR3 DNA: TGTGCCAGTAGTACCGCGAACTTGGGGACAGGGGATGGCTACACCTTC; CDR3 protein: CASSTANLGTGDGYTF; clone size: NA; D gene: TRBD1; J gene: TRBJ1-2; V gene: TRBV19
CDR3 DNA: TGTGCCAGCAGTCCCCTCCAAACCTACAATGAGCAGTTCTTC; CDR3 protein: CASSPLQTYNEQFF; clone size: NA; D gene: NA; J gene: TRBJ2-1; V gene: TRBV27
CDR3 DNA: TGTGCCAGCAGATTACAGGGAGGTGGTCCTGGCTACACCTTC; CDR3 protein: CASRLQGGGPGYTF; clone size: NA; D gene: NA; J gene: TRBJ1-2; V gene: TRBV12-3/TRBV12-4
CDR3 DNA: TGTGCCAGCAGTCCTCACCAGGGGAATAATGAAAAACTGTTTTTT; CDR3 protein: CASSPHQGNNEKLFF; clone size: NA; D gene: NA; J gene: TRBJ1-4; V gene: TRBV12-3/TRBV12-4